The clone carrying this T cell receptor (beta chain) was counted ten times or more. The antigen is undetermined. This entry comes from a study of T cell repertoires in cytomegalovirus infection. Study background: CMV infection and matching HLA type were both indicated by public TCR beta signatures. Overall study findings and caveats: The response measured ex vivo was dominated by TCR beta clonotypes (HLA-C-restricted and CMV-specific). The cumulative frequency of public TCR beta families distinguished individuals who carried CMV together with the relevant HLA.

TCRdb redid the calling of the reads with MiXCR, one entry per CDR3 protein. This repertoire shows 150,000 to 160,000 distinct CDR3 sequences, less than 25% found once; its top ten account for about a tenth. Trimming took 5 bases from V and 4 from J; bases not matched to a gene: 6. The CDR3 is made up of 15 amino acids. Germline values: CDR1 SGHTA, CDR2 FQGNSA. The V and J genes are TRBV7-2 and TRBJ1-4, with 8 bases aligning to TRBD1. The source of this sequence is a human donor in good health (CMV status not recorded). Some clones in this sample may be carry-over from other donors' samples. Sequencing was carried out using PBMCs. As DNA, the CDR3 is TGTGCCAGCAGCGAGGACAGGGCCCGTAATGAAAAACTGTTTTTT. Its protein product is CASSEDRARNEKLFF.